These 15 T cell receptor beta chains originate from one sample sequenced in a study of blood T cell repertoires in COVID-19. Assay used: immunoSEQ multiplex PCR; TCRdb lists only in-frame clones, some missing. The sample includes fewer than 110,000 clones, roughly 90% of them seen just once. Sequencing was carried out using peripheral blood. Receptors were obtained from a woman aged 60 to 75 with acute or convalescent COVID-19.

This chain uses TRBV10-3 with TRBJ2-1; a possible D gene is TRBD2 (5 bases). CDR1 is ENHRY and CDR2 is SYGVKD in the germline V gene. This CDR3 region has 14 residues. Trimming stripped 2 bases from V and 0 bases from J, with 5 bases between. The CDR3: CAISERGSYNEQFF. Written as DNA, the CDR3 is TGTGCCATCAGTGAGCGGGGCTCCTACAATGAGCAGTTCTTC.

The CDR3: CASSPSPGQGNTEAFF. The CDR3 DNA reads TGTGCCAGCAGCCCTTCTCCGGGACAGGGCAACACTGAAGCTTTCTTT. The chain has TRBV28 and TRBJ1-1; the match to TRBD1 covers 9 bases. The CDR3 contains 16 residues. After removal of 6 bases from V and 2 bases from J, the junction contained 10 bases not matched to a gene. Germline CDR1 reads MDHEN; CDR2 reads SYDVKM.

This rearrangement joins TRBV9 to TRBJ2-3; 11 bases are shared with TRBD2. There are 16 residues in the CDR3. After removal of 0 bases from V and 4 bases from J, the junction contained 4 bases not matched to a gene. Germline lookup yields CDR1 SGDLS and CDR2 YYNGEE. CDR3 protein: CASSVGLAGGPDTQYF. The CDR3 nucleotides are TGTGCCAGCAGCGTAGGATTAGCGGGAGGGCCAGATACGCAGTATTTT.

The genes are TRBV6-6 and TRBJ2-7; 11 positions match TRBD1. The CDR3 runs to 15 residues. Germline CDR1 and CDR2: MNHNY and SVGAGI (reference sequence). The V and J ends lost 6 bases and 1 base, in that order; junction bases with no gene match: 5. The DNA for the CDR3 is TGTGCCAGCAGCCCTCGGGACAGGGGGTCCTACGAGCAGTACGTC. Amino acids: CASSPRDRGSYEQYV.

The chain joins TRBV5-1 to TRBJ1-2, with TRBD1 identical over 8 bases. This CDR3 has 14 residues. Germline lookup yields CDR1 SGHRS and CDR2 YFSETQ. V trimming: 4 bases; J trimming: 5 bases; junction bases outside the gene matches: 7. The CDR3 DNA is TGCGCCAGCAGCCCAGGGGGACAGGAGTATGGCTACACCTTC. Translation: CASSPGGQEYGYTF.

DNA for the CDR3: TGTGCCTGGAGCCCGGGACAGGCTTCGTCGGGAGCTTTCTTT. Its protein product is CAWSPGQASSGAFF. This chain uses TRBV30 with TRBJ1-1, with 8 bases lining up with TRBD1. The V gene's germline CDR1 is GTSNPN and CDR2 SVGIG (reference sequence). V dropped 3 bases and J dropped 10; count of bases not matched to a gene: 13. There are 14 residues in the CDR3.

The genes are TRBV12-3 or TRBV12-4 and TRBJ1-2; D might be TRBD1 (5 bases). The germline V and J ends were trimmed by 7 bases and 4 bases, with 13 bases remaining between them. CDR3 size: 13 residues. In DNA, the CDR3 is TGTGCCAGCACCGTGGGGGGTCCCTATGGCTACACCTTC. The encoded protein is CASTVGGPYGYTF.

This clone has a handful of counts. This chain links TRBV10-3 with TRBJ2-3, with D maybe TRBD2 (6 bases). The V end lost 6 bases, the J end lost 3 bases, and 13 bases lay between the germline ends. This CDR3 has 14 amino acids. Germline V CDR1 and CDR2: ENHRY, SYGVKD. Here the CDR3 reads CAISAGGPTDTQYF. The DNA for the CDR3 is TGTGCCATCAGCGCTGGAGGGCCAACAGATACGCAGTATTTT.

Written as DNA, the CDR3 is TGTGCCACCAGTGATGGGACAGGGAACTATGGCTACACCTTC. It codes for CATSDGTGNYGYTF. The rearrangement joins TRBV24-1 to TRBJ1-2; 9 bases fit TRBD1. With 3 bases clipped from V and 2 bases from J, the junction kept 0 bases outside the gene matches. The CDR3 contains 14 residues. Germline CDR1 KGHDR, CDR2 SFDVKD.

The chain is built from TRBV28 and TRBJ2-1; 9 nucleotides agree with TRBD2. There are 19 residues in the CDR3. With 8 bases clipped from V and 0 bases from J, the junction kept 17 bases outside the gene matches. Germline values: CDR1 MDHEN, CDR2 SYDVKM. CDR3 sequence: CASPPSGREGPSSYNEQFF. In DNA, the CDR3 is TGTGCCAGCCCCCCCTCTGGGCGGGAGGGCCCGAGCTCCTACAATGAGCAGTTCTTC.

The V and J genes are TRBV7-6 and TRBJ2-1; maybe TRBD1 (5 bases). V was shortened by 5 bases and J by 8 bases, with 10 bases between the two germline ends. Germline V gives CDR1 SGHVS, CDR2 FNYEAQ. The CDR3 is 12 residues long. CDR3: CASSGAGHEQFF. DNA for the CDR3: TGTGCCAGCAGCGGGGCCGGGCATGAGCAGTTCTTC.

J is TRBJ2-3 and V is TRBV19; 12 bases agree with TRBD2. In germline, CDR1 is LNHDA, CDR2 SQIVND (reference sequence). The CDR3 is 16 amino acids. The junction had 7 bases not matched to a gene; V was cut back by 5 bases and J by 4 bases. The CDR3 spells CASSSLAGGPSDTQYF. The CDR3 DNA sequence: TGTGCCAGTAGTTCCCTAGCGGGAGGGCCATCAGATACGCAGTATTTT. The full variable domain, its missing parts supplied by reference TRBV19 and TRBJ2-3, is DGGITQSPKYLFRKEGQNVTLSCEQNLNHDAMYWYRQDPGQGLRLIYYSQIVNDFQKGDIAEGYSVSREKKESFPLTVTSAQKNPTAFYLCASSSLAGGPSDTQYFGPGTRLTVL.

CDR3 sequence: CAIEGNSRRGTQYF. DNA for the CDR3: TGTGCCATCGAGGGAAACTCCCGGCGGGGTACGCAGTATTTT. This sequence joins TRBV10-3 and TRBJ2-3; possible D gene TRBD2, 6 bases. The CDR3 spans 14 residues. V was pared by 8 bases and J by 8 bases, with 20 bases between. CDR1 and CDR2 from the germline V gene are ENHRY and SYGVKD.

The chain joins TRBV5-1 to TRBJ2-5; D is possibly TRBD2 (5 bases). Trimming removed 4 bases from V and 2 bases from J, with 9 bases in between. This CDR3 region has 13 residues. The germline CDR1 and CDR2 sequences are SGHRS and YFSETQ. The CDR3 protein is CASSRAVQETQYF. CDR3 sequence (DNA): TGCGCCAGCAGCCGAGCGGTACAAGAGACCCAGTACTTC.

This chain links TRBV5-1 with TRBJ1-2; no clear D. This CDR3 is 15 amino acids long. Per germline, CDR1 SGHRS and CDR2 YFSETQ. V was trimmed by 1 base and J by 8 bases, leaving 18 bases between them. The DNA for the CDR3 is TGCGCCAGCAGCTTGATGCCCGAAACCACGGGGGGCTACACCTTC. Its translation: CASSLMPETTGGYTF.